This T cell receptor beta chain stems from a study of Graves' ophthalmopathy and Graves' hyperthyroidism. Study conclusions and caveats: Forecasting of ophthalmopathy progression by the model achieved approximately 70% sensitivity and around 77% specificity.

The V gene end was trimmed by 4 bases and the J gene end by 8 bases; junction bases not matched to a gene: 7. Germline V lookup: CDR1 DFQATT, CDR2 SNEGSKA (reference sequence). The CDR3 extends over 12 amino acids. Worth noting for this clonotype: What it binds is unknown.

RNA transcripts provided the template for amplifying TCR beta CDR3 regions. HTBI primers served in a first-round RT-PCR, which a second-round multiplex PCR followed. Using its own MiXCR run on the multiplex PCR reads, TCRdb lists one record per CDR3 protein. The sample holds about 550,000 distinct CDR3 sequences, about two fifths seen once. The TCR was taken from an adult man with Graves' hyperthyroidism. The chain employs TRBV20-1 and TRBJ1-2, with 7 bases identical to TRBD1. Source material: peripheral blood or thyroid tissue (not recorded which). CDR3 region: CSAKGQSMGYTF. The CDR3 nucleotides read TGCAGTGCTAAGGGACAGTCGATGGGCTACACCTTC.